The 9 T cell receptor beta chains listed next were all sequenced from one sample in a study of blood T cell repertoires in COVID-19. Clones were sequenced by immunoSEQ multiplex PCR, and TCRdb holds only the in-frame ones, with some missing. The sample has some 400,000 clones, 90% seen once. Source material: peripheral blood. These receptors came from a man aged 18 to 30 with active or convalescent COVID-19.

The rearrangement joins TRBV9 to TRBJ2-3, with 9 bases fitting TRBD2. V was pared by 0 bases and J by 4 bases, with 6 bases of the junction left unmatched. The CDR3 extends over 16 amino acids. Germline V gene data show CDR1 as SGDLS and CDR2 as YYNGEE. The CDR3 here is CASSVVSSGRADTQYF. The DNA of the CDR3 is TGTGCCAGCAGCGTAGTAAGTAGCGGGAGAGCAGATACGCAGTATTTT.

This clone appeared a single time. CDR3 bases: TGTGCCAGCAGTTATGGGCAAACCTACAATGAGCAGTTCTTC. The encoded protein is CASSYGQTYNEQFF. This chain uses TRBV5-4 with TRBJ2-1; D is unresolved. The CDR3 runs to 14 residues. In germline, CDR1 is SGHNT, CDR2 YYREEE (reference sequence). The ends were cut back, 5 bases at V and 2 bases at J, with 11 bases in the middle.

The chain uses TRBV5-1 and TRBJ1-1; D ambiguous. Trimming took 0 bases from V and 2 from J, leaving 11 bases between them. The CDR3 contains 15 residues. Germline V gives CDR1 SGHRS, CDR2 YFSETQ. The CDR3 region has the DNA TGCGCCAGCAGCTTGGCCCGCGAGTCTAACACTGAAGCTTTCTTT. Amino acid sequence: CASSLARESNTEAFF.

The chain uses TRBV3-1 (or the pseudogene TRBV3-2) and TRBJ1-6; D is unresolved. Per the germline V gene, CDR1 is LGHDT and CDR2 is YNNKEL (reference sequence). Trimming took off 10 bases at V and 8 bases at J, with 15 bases between the two ends. The CDR3 is made up of 13 amino acids. The CDR3 coding sequence is TGTGCCAACCCTCTGGCCTCGCATTCACCCCTCCACTTT. Protein sequence: CANPLASHSPLHF.

This chain uses TRBV19 with TRBJ2-1; 7 bases are shared with TRBD2. J was trimmed by 9 bases and V by 6 bases; bases with no gene match: 2. CDR3 length equals 11 residues. Looked up from germline, CDR1 is LNHDA and CDR2 is SQIVND (reference sequence). The CDR3 bases are TGTGCCAGTAGGGTAGCGGGTGAGCAGTTCTTC. It translates to CASRVAGEQFF.

For this clone: This same CDR3 is encoded by further DNA sequences in the sample. The chain employs TRBV11-3 and TRBJ2-5; TRBD1 matches at 8 bases. The length of the CDR3 is 15 residues. With 5 bases clipped from V and 1 base from J, the junction kept 6 bases outside the gene matches. In germline, CDR1 is SGHNT, CDR2 YENEEA. The CDR3 sequence: CASSLGQGAQETQYF. DNA of the CDR3: TGTGCCAGCAGCCTAGGTCAGGGGGCCCAAGAGACCCAGTACTTC.

This chain connects TRBV25-1 to TRBJ1-6; 8 positions agree with TRBD1. CDR3 length equals 15 residues. CDR1 and CDR2 from the germline V gene are MGHDK and SYGVNS. J gave up 3 bases and V 6 bases, and 4 bases lay outside the gene matches. Written as DNA, the CDR3 is TGTGCCAGCAGGGGAGACAGGGGCTATAATTCACCCCTCCACTTT. Its protein product is CASRGDRGYNSPLHF. Combining the CDR3 with reference TRBV25-1 and TRBJ1-6 gives the whole variable domain EADIYQTPRYLVIGTGKKITLECSQTMGHDKMYWYQQDPGMELHLIHYSYGVNSTEKGDLSSESTVSRIRTEHFPLTLESARPSHTSQYLCASRGDRGYNSPLHFGNGTRLTVT.

The rearrangement uses TRBV11-2 and TRBJ2-5; TRBD1 matches at 8 bases. The CDR3 runs to 16 residues. Losses at the gene ends were 2 bases for V and 5 bases for J; bases not matched to a gene: 10. Germline CDR1 SGHAT, CDR2 FQNNGV. CDR3 residues: CASSLSRDRSGETQYF. The CDR3 DNA is TGTGCCAGCAGCTTAAGTCGGGACAGGTCCGGGGAGACCCAGTACTTC.

The rearrangement joins TRBV15 to TRBJ1-4; D call uncertain. V was cut by 3 bases and J by 8 bases, with 7 bases left in between. The CDR3 is 12 amino acids. Germline-derived CDR1 and CDR2 are LNHNV and YYDKDF (reference sequence). For the CDR3, the DNA is TGTGCCACCAGCAGCCTGTCCGAAAAACTGTTTTTT. This gives the protein CATSSLSEKLFF.